One and the same sample provided the 6 T cell receptor beta chains below, sequenced in a study of beta chain features in type 1 diabetes. Study results and caveats: Significant though moderate, a shortening of TCRB CDR3s appeared in all four CD4+ subsets of Type 1 diabetes patients.

Expressed TCRB transcripts got sequenced, as all isolated RNA was reverse transcribed. Clones were sequenced by immunoSEQ multiplex PCR, and TCRdb holds only the in-frame ones, with some missing. The sample lists about 740,000 clones; 13% were seen once. These receptors are not linked to any known antigen. Sequenced material: naive CD4+ T cells from blood. These receptors all come from a man younger than 30 with type 1 diabetes.

The gene calls are TRBV7-9 and TRBJ2-3; 7 bases line up with TRBD2. This CDR3 has 15 residues. CDR1 is SEHNR and CDR2 is FQNEAQ in the germline V gene (reference sequence). With 4 bases clipped from V and 5 bases from J, the junction kept 9 bases outside the gene matches. CDR3 sequence reads: CASSSTGLLRDTQYF. The CDR3 region has the DNA TGTGCCAGCAGCTCAACGGGACTACTGAGAGATACGCAGTATTTT.

This rearrangement joins TRBV15 to TRBJ1-2, with D hard to call. Per the germline V gene, CDR1 is LNHNV and CDR2 is YYDKDF (reference sequence). Trimming took 5 bases from V and 7 from J, leaving 14 bases between them. This CDR3 comprises 13 residues. CDR3 residues: CATSEGLTAGYTF. The CDR3 DNA follows: TGTGCCACCAGCGAAGGATTAACTGCTGGCTACACCTTC.

This clone was seen only a few times. The V gene is TRBV7-2, the J gene TRBJ2-7; no firm D call. Per germline, CDR1 SGHTA and CDR2 FQGNSA. CDR3 length: 14 residues. V gave up 7 bases and J gave up 4 bases, with 17 bases separating them. For the CDR3, the DNA is TGTGCCAGCACCCCTCGTTCGGGCCGGTACGAGCAGTACTTC. Its protein product is CASTPRSGRYEQYF.

V usage is TRBV18 and J usage is TRBJ2-2; TRBD2 is a possible D gene (6 bases). Trimming removed 4 bases from V and 0 bases from J, with 12 bases in between. Germline values: CDR1 KGHSH, CDR2 LQKENI. The CDR3 covers 16 residues. CDR3 protein: CASSLQDYANTGELFF. CDR3 sequence (DNA): TGTGCCAGCTCACTCCAGGACTACGCGAACACCGGGGAGCTGTTTTTT.

The rearrangement uses TRBV11-1 and TRBJ2-7, with 7 bases fitting TRBD1. V lost 5 bases to trimming and J lost 3 bases; unmatched junction nucleotides: 7. Germline CDR1 and CDR2: SGHAT and FQDESV (reference sequence). CDR3 length: 14 residues. As DNA, the CDR3 is TGTGCCAGCAGCCCCCGGACAGGCAGCTACGAGCAGTACTTC. Its translation is CASSPRTGSYEQYF.

This sequence joins TRBV18 and TRBJ2-7, with D possibly matching TRBD2 (7 bases). Trimming stripped 0 bases from V and 6 bases from J, with 15 bases between. The CDR3 consists of 15 residues. Germline lookup yields CDR1 KGHSH and CDR2 LQKENI. DNA of the CDR3: TGTGCCAGCTCACCACCCGCGGGGGCCTGGGGCGAGCAGTACTTC. Translation gives CASSPPAGAWGEQYF. The full variable domain, with the rest looked up from reference TRBV18 and TRBJ2-7, is NAGVMQNPRHLVRRRGQEARLRCSPMKGHSHVYWYRQLPEEGLKFMVYLQKENIIDESGMPKERFSAEFPKEGPSILRIQQVVRGDSAAYFCASSPPAGAWGEQYFGPGTRLTVT.